The 21 T cell receptor beta chains in this list originate from one sample, sequenced in a study of a mutant IDH1 vaccine in newly diagnosed glioma. Assay: immunoSEQ multiplex PCR; the TCRdb copy retains only in-frame clones and omits some. The sample lists about 94,000 clones, just under 90% seen once, with roughly 0.74% in the top ten. Which antigens these TCRs recognize remains unknown. Time point indicated: week 47, end of study. Every single dose of the vaccine, 300 ug of mutant IDH1 20-mer peptide, came with topical imiquimod. The input for sequencing was PBMCs, taken from a glioma patient whose treatment included an IDH1 peptide vaccine. The receptors here all came from a woman between 45 and 60 years old with glioma.

V usage is TRBV7-9 and J usage is TRBJ2-7; D gene uncertain. Germline V gene sequence: CDR1 SEHNR, CDR2 FQNEAQ (reference sequence). Trimming stripped 5 bases from V and 1 base from J, with 6 bases between. The CDR3 has 12 amino acids. CDR3 sequence (DNA): TGTGCCAGCAGCCCCAGATCCTACGAGCAGTACTTC. Protein product: CASSPRSYEQYF.

In its sample, this clone was seen once. This chain links TRBV4-1 with TRBJ1-5; D possibly corresponds to TRBD1 (5 bases). V lost 5 bases and J 6 bases, leaving 17 bases between the germline ends. This CDR3 has 15 residues. CDR1 is MGHRA, CDR2 YSYEKL, per germline. This CDR3 reads CASSTQTGGGQPQHF. The CDR3 DNA reads as TGCGCCAGCAGCACCCAGACGGGGGGGGGTCAGCCCCAGCATTTT.

The chain employs TRBV5-5 and TRBJ2-1; D may correspond to TRBD1 or TRBD2 (5 bases each). Germline loops: CDR1 SGHKS, CDR2 YYEKEE (reference sequence). This CDR3 contains 12 residues. With 2 bases removed from V and 12 bases from J, the gap between germline ends came to 12 bases. The CDR3 DNA is TGTGCCAGCAGCTTTTCGACAGAGGGGCAGTTCTTC. This codes for CASSFSTEGQFF.

The CDR3 nucleotides read TGTGCCAGCAGCGTCCCCCCGACAGGGCACACTGAAGCTTTCTTT. Its translation: CASSVPPTGHTEAFF. The V call is TRBV9, the J call TRBJ1-1; TRBD1 aligns across 7 bases. Trimming at V came to 2 bases and at J to 3 bases, leaving 7 bases not matched to a gene. The CDR3 runs 15 residues. Germline-derived CDR1 and CDR2 are SGDLS and YYNGEE.

The chain joins TRBV30 to TRBJ1-4, with D possibly being TRBD1 (5 bases). The CDR3 has 15 residues. V lost 0 bases and J lost 10, with 18 bases in between. The germline V gene has CDR1 GTSNPN and CDR2 SVGIG (reference sequence). CDR3 DNA sequence: TGTGCCTGGAGTGTGGGTGAGGTCGCGGGGGTAAAACTGTTTTTT. This codes for CAWSVGEVAGVKLFF.

This chain uses TRBV19 with TRBJ1-2; 7 nucleotides agree with TRBD1. V was clipped by 5 bases and J by 8 bases; unmatched bases: 11. Germline V gene lookup returns CDR1 LNHDA and CDR2 SQIVND (reference sequence). The CDR3 runs 14 residues. CDR3 loop: CASSFTDRVGGYTF. The CDR3 DNA follows: TGTGCCAGTAGTTTTACAGACAGGGTCGGAGGCTACACCTTC.

The rearrangement links TRBV19 to TRBJ2-7; D ambiguous. Germline lookup yields CDR1 LNHDA and CDR2 SQIVND (reference sequence). This CDR3 has 14 residues. Trimming pared 2 bases from V and 1 base from J, leaving 9 bases between. This chain's CDR3 is CASSISSSSYEQYF. DNA of the CDR3: TGTGCCAGTAGTATATCTTCCAGTTCCTACGAGCAGTACTTC.

This rearrangement joins TRBV12-5 to TRBJ2-1, with D possibly TRBD1 on 7 matching bases. Germline V gene data show CDR1 as LGHNT and CDR2 as FRNRAP. V was shortened by 0 bases and J by 4 bases, with 28 bases between the two germline ends. This CDR3 contains 21 residues. The CDR3 nucleotides read TGTGCTAGTGGTTTGGTACTATCCGTAATTGGAGGGGGCAGGAAATACAATGAGCAGTTCTTC. Its translation is CASGLVLSVIGGGRKYNEQFF.

This chain links TRBV30 with TRBJ1-5; a weak D match, TRBD1 (6 bases). Trimming removed 8 bases at V and 6 bases at J, with 14 bases between. The CDR3 contains 12 residues. Germline values: CDR1 GTSNPN, CDR2 SVGIG (reference sequence). The CDR3: CAAGRGSQPQHF. In DNA form, the CDR3 reads TGTGCCGCCGGCAGGGGCAGTCAGCCCCAGCATTTT. The full variable domain, in which reference TRBV30 and TRBJ1-5 provide the parts outside the CDR3, is SQTIHQWPATLVQPVGSPLSLECTVEGTSNPNLYWYRQAAGRGLQLLFYSVGIGQISSEVPQNLSASRPQDRQFILSSKKLLLSDSGFYLCAAGRGSQPQHFGDGTRLSIL.

The gene calls are TRBV28 and TRBJ2-2; 8 positions agree with TRBD2. The J segment lost 9 bases and the V segment lost 3 bases, leaving 3 bases of the junction unmatched. Germline CDR1 reads MDHEN; CDR2 reads SYDVKM. This CDR3 spans 13 amino acids. CDR3 loop: CASSLREARELFF. For the CDR3, the DNA is TGTGCCAGCAGTTTGCGGGAGGCCCGGGAGCTGTTTTTT. Using reference TRBV28 and TRBJ2-2 for the parts outside the CDR3, the full variable domain is DVKVTQSSRYLVKRTGEKVFLECVQDMDHENMFWYRQDPGLGLRLIYFSYDVKMKEKGDIPEGYSVSREKKERFSLILESASTNQTSMYLCASSLREARELFFGEGSRLTVL.

The gene calls are TRBV28 and TRBJ2-1, with TRBD2 matching 8 bases. Trimming at V came to 3 bases and at J to 4 bases, leaving 5 bases not matched to a gene. The CDR3 runs to 15 residues. Germline lookup yields CDR1 MDHEN and CDR2 SYDVKM. The CDR3 spells CASSLSTSGYNEQFF. CDR3 DNA: TGTGCCAGCAGTTTGAGCACTAGCGGTTACAATGAGCAGTTCTTC. Using reference TRBV28 and TRBJ2-1 for the parts outside the CDR3, the full variable domain is DVKVTQSSRYLVKRTGEKVFLECVQDMDHENMFWYRQDPGLGLRLIYFSYDVKMKEKGDIPEGYSVSREKKERFSLILESASTNQTSMYLCASSLSTSGYNEQFFGPGTRLTVL.

The J gene is TRBJ2-1, the V gene TRBV6-1; a possible D gene is TRBD1 (6 bases). CDR3 size: 14 residues. Germline CDR1 and CDR2: MNHNS and SASEGT. Trimming took 8 bases from V and 0 from J, leaving 11 bases between them. As DNA, the CDR3 is TGTGCCAGCTGGGGGCTTTCCTCCTACAATGAGCAGTTCTTC. Protein sequence: CASWGLSSYNEQFF.

The chain couples TRBV7-2 to TRBJ2-3, with TRBD1 matching 7 bases. CDR3 length: 14 residues. The J segment lost 4 bases and the V segment lost 2 bases, leaving 3 bases of the junction unmatched. Germline-derived CDR1 and CDR2 are SGHTA and FQGNSA. This CDR3 is CASSLNRGPDTQYF. The CDR3, as DNA: TGTGCCAGCAGCTTAAACAGGGGCCCAGATACGCAGTATTTT. Based on the CDR3 plus reference TRBV7-2 and TRBJ2-3, the full variable domain is GAGVSQSPSNKVTEKGKDVELRCDPISGHTALYWYRQSLGQGLEFLIYFQGNSAPDKSGLPSDRFSAERTGGSVSTLTIQRTQQEDSAVYLCASSLNRGPDTQYFGPGTRLTVL.

The chain uses TRBV7-9 and TRBJ2-7; no reliable D call. Germline CDR1 reads SEHNR; CDR2 reads FQNEAQ (reference sequence). The CDR3 has 15 residues. The V gene lost 3 bases and the J gene lost 0 bases, with 12 bases spanning the gap. CDR3 region: CASSLQRHSSYEQYF. In DNA, the CDR3 is TGTGCCAGCAGCTTGCAGCGTCATAGCTCCTACGAGCAGTACTTC. Supplemented by reference TRBV7-9 and TRBJ2-7, the full variable domain reads DTGVSQNPRHKITKRGQNVTFRCDPISEHNRLYWYRQTLGQGPEFLTYFQNEAQLEKSRLLSDRFSAERPKGSFSTLEIQRTEQGDSAMYLCASSLQRHSSYEQYFGPGTRLTVT.

The chain carries TRBV29-1 and TRBJ2-7; 8 bases match TRBD1. Germline lookup yields CDR1 SQVTM and CDR2 ANQGSEA. This CDR3 is built from 15 residues. Germline trimming cut 5 bases from V and 0 bases from J; bases unmatched to any gene: 9. The CDR3 DNA follows: TGCAGCGTTAGGACAGGGTTGTATAGCTCCTACGAGCAGTACTTC. Residues: CSVRTGLYSSYEQYF.

The chain links TRBV28 to TRBJ1-2; TRBD1 aligns across 12 bases. This CDR3 has 15 amino acids. The germline CDR1 and CDR2 sequences are MDHEN and SYDVKM. In DNA, the CDR3 is TGTACCTCCGGGACAGGGGGCCTAAGGCACTATGGCTACACCTTC. Amino acids: CTSGTGGLRHYGYTF.

The chain uses TRBV5-1 and TRBJ1-4, with D possibly matching TRBD1 (5 bases). V shed 4 bases and J shed 5 bases, with 15 bases lying between them. This CDR3 is 15 amino acids long. Germline loops: CDR1 SGHRS, CDR2 YFSETQ. The CDR3 reads CASSGGRGRNEKLFF. The CDR3 nucleotides are TGCGCCAGCAGCGGGGGACGCGGTAGAAATGAAAAACTGTTTTTT.

The rearrangement uses TRBV18 and TRBJ2-7, with a weak D call TRBD2 (6 bases). CDR1 and CDR2 (germline): KGHSH, LQKENI. V was trimmed by 5 bases and J by 3 bases, leaving 26 bases between them. The CDR3 has 18 residues. The CDR3 spells CASSISGTYPGLLYEQYF. Written as DNA, the CDR3 is TGTGCCAGCTCAATATCCGGGACTTACCCTGGACTTCTCTACGAGCAGTACTTC. Filled out from reference TRBV18 and TRBJ2-7, the complete variable domain reads NAGVMQNPRHLVRRRGQEARLRCSPMKGHSHVYWYRQLPEEGLKFMVYLQKENIIDESGMPKERFSAEFPKEGPSILRIQQVVRGDSAAYFCASSISGTYPGLLYEQYFGPGTRLTVT.

Notes on this clone: The same CDR3 arises from other DNA sequences in this sample as well. The V gene is TRBV14, the J gene TRBJ2-1; 10 bases align to TRBD2. From germline, CDR1 is SGHDN and CDR2 FVKESK. CDR3 length equals 15 residues. V lost 0 bases and J lost 4; bases outside the gene matches: 0. This chain's CDR3 is CASSQEAGGYNEQFF. CDR3 in DNA: TGTGCCAGCAGCCAAGAAGCGGGAGGGTACAATGAGCAGTTCTTC.

V gene TRBV30 combines with J gene TRBJ1-6; no clear D gene. CDR3 length equals 12 residues. Germline CDR1 reads GTSNPN; CDR2 reads SVGIG (reference sequence). Trimming stripped 4 bases from V and 6 bases from J, with 7 bases between. Here the CDR3 DNA reads TGTGCCTGGACCTTCGGTAATTCACCCCTCCACTTT. Amino acid sequence: CAWTFGNSPLHF.

The chain recombines TRBV6-6 with TRBJ1-2; the D gene is possibly TRBD1 (6 bases). V was clipped by 8 bases and J by 1 base, with 14 bases between them. CDR1 is MNHNY, CDR2 SVGAGI, per germline (reference sequence). This CDR3 has 14 amino acids. In DNA form, the CDR3 reads TGTGCCAGCCAACAGGGCCTTAATAACTATGGCTACACCTTC. Encoded protein: CASQQGLNNYGYTF.